Following are 25 T cell receptor beta chains from one sample sequenced in a study of T cells in localized non-small cell lung cancer. Clones were sequenced by immunoSEQ multiplex PCR, and TCRdb holds only the in-frame ones, with some missing. This table has 23,000 or so clones, approximately 90% appearing once. The sample consisted of peripheral blood, taken before any cancer treatment. All receptors derive from a woman aged 35 to 70 with stage I lung adenocarcinoma.

This clone was detected only a few times. V and J are TRBV18 and TRBJ2-3; 8 bases are shared with TRBD2. Germline V gene sequence: CDR1 KGHSH, CDR2 LQKENI. The CDR3 loop spans 16 amino acids. V shed 1 base, J shed 4 bases, and the junction held 7 bases outside the gene matches. CDR3 loop: CASSPRTAGAADTQYF. The DNA of the CDR3 is TGTGCCAGCTCACCACGTACAGCGGGAGCGGCAGATACGCAGTATTTT. The full variable domain, its missing parts supplied by reference TRBV18 and TRBJ2-3, is NAGVMQNPRHLVRRRGQEARLRCSPMKGHSHVYWYRQLPEEGLKFMVYLQKENIIDESGMPKERFSAEFPKEGPSILRIQQVVRGDSAAYFCASSPRTAGAADTQYFGPGTRLTVL.

The V gene is TRBV7-9, the J gene TRBJ2-2; D is perhaps TRBD1 or TRBD2 (7 bases each). The CDR3 sequence is 13 residues long. Germline CDR1 and CDR2: SEHNR and FQNEAQ (reference sequence). V was cut by 11 bases and J by 4 bases, with 14 bases left in between. CDR3 coding DNA: TGTGCCCCAGGGGGGGTCCCCACCGGGGAGCTGTTTTTT. Translating it yields CAPGGVPTGELFF.

The DNA for the CDR3 is TGTGCCAGCAGTTTGCAGGGGTTGGCTGAAGCTTTCTTT. Its protein product is CASSLQGLAEAFF. The rearrangement joins TRBV27 to TRBJ1-1, with D possibly matching TRBD1 (6 bases). From germline, CDR1 is MNHEY and CDR2 SMNVEV (reference sequence). Trimming took off 3 bases at V and 6 bases at J, with 11 bases between the two ends. The CDR3 is made up of 13 amino acids.

The V and J genes are TRBV27 and TRBJ1-2, with D possibly matching TRBD1 (6 bases). Germline values: CDR1 MNHEY, CDR2 SMNVEV (reference sequence). Between the trimmed V and J ends, which lost 10 bases and 4 bases, there was a span of 16 bases. The CDR3 totals 13 residues. In DNA, the CDR3 is TGTGCCACCACGAGGGGGGAACGCTATGGCTACACCTTC. Translation: CATTRGERYGYTF.

The genes are TRBV28 and TRBJ1-3; D unresolved. The ends were cut back, 5 bases at V and 4 bases at J, with 24 bases in the middle. The CDR3 sequence is 18 residues long. In germline, CDR1 is MDHEN, CDR2 SYDVKM. The CDR3 loop is CASSATGLPFRSGNTIYF. The CDR3 coding sequence is TGTGCCAGCAGTGCGACCGGGCTCCCTTTTCGATCAGGAAACACCATATATTTT.

This clone was found a few times. The rearrangement uses TRBV6-5 and TRBJ1-1; D perhaps matches TRBD1 (6 bases). CDR1 MNHEY and CDR2 SVGAGI come from the germline V gene. This CDR3 is 14 amino acids long. The V and J ends lost 6 bases and 5 bases respectively, with 16 bases between them. Here the CDR3 reads CASRRDGGATEAFF. The CDR3 bases are TGTGCCAGCAGACGTGACGGGGGCGCGACTGAAGCTTTCTTT.

The chain couples TRBV4-1 to TRBJ1-4; unclear D gene. This CDR3 is built from 11 residues. CDR1 and CDR2 (germline): MGHRA, YSYEKL. Trimming stripped 3 bases from V and 5 bases from J, with 1 base between. The CDR3 spells CASSQNEKLFF. The CDR3 bases are TGCGCCAGCAGCCAGAATGAAAAACTGTTTTTT.

The chain couples TRBV25-1 to TRBJ2-7; the match to TRBD1 covers 10 bases. The CDR3 contains 15 residues. V gave up 3 bases and J gave up 3 bases; unmatched junction bases: 5. Germline CDR1 MGHDK, CDR2 SYGVNS. The CDR3 DNA reads TGTGCCAGCAGTGATCCCGGGACAGGGGTCTACGAGCAGTACTTC. It codes for CASSDPGTGVYEQYF.

This chain connects TRBV9 to TRBJ2-1; possibly TRBD1 for D (6 bases). There are 15 residues in the CDR3. CDR1 is SGDLS, CDR2 YYNGEE, per germline. V was pared by 0 bases and J by 3 bases, with 10 bases between. The CDR3 DNA follows: TGTGCCAGCAGCGTAGATGGGACAAACTACAATGAGCAGTTCTTC. Amino acids: CASSVDGTNYNEQFF. Filled out from reference TRBV9 and TRBJ2-1, the complete variable domain reads DSGVTQTPKHLITATGQRVTLRCSPRSGDLSVYWYQQSLDQGLQFLIQYYNGEERAKGNILERFSAQQFPDLHSELNLSSLELGDSALYFCASSVDGTNYNEQFFGPGTRLTVL.

The V and J genes are TRBV5-1 and TRBJ2-7; D remains ambiguous. The CDR3 is 17 residues long. CDR1 is SGHRS and CDR2 is YFSETQ in the germline V gene. The V and J ends lost 0 bases and 0 bases respectively, with 16 bases between them. CDR3 protein: CASSLATGRVLSYEQYF. CDR3 in DNA: TGCGCCAGCAGCTTGGCCACCGGTCGGGTCCTCTCCTACGAGCAGTACTTC.

The V gene is TRBV30, the J gene TRBJ1-5, with D possibly TRBD1 on 6 matching bases. Germline V gene sequence: CDR1 GTSNPN, CDR2 SVGIG (reference sequence). CDR3 size: 15 residues. V shed 2 bases and J shed 0 bases, with 11 bases lying between them. For the CDR3, the DNA is TGTGCCTGGAGTCCGACAGGCGATAGCAATCAGCCCCAGCATTTT. Its translation: CAWSPTGDSNQPQHF.

The rearrangement links TRBV7-9 to TRBJ1-2, with 7 bases aligning to TRBD1. The CDR3 is 13 residues long. The germline gives CDR1 SEHNR, CDR2 FQNEAQ (reference sequence). V lost 6 bases, J lost 8 bases, and 9 bases stayed unmatched. The CDR3 region has the DNA TGTGCCAGCAGTAGAGGGGGCGCCGGAGGCTACACCTTC. Protein sequence: CASSRGGAGGYTF.

This sequence joins TRBV9 and TRBJ1-6; D ambiguous. Germline V gene sequence: CDR1 SGDLS, CDR2 YYNGEE. V gave up 0 bases and J gave up 8 bases, with 12 bases separating them. There are 15 residues in the CDR3. For the CDR3, the DNA is TGTGCCAGCAGCGTAGGGAGCGGGTTCGATTCACCCCTCCACTTT. Protein product: CASSVGSGFDSPLHF.

V and J are TRBV7-9 and TRBJ1-4; the D gene is possibly TRBD1 (6 bases). Germline CDR1 reads SEHNR; CDR2 reads FQNEAQ (reference sequence). V dropped 2 bases and J dropped 2 bases, with 9 bases sitting between them. The CDR3 loop spans 15 amino acids. CDR3 residues: CASSLQGSTNEKLFF. DNA for the CDR3: TGTGCCAGCAGCTTACAGGGGTCGACTAATGAAAAACTGTTTTTT.

This clone was counted a single time. The V gene is TRBV4-1, the J gene TRBJ2-7, with D possibly matching TRBD2 (5 bases). The CDR3 length is 14 residues. The V gene lost 4 bases and the J gene lost 0 bases, with 10 bases spanning the gap. CDR1 is MGHRA and CDR2 is YSYEKL in the germline V gene. CDR3 sequence (DNA): TGCGCCAGCAGCCGAGTACGGGACTCCTACGAGCAGTACTTC. Its protein is CASSRVRDSYEQYF.

This clone occurred once. The V call is TRBV11-2, the J call TRBJ2-1, with 8 bases fitting TRBD2. The CDR3 loop spans 17 amino acids. V lost 2 bases, J lost 9 bases, and 15 bases stayed unmatched. From germline, CDR1 is SGHAT and CDR2 FQNNGV. DNA for the CDR3: TGTGCCAGCAGCTTACACTCCGGGACTAGTTGGGTCGGTGAGCAGTTCTTC. This gives the protein CASSLHSGTSWVGEQFF.

This clone was found once. The chain couples TRBV28 to TRBJ2-1, with D perhaps TRBD1 (5 bases). V was pared by 4 bases and J by 7 bases, with 8 bases between. Germline lookup yields CDR1 MDHEN and CDR2 SYDVKM. The CDR3 is 12 residues long. DNA for the CDR3: TGTGCCAGCAGTTATAACAGGAATGAGCAGTTCTTC. It yields the protein CASSYNRNEQFF.

This chain uses TRBV28 with TRBJ1-4; no firm D call. V gave up 2 bases and J gave up 3 bases, with 13 bases separating them. The CDR3 extends over 16 amino acids. Germline V CDR1 and CDR2: MDHEN, SYDVKM. The CDR3, as DNA: TGTGCCAGCAGTTTACGGGCCCCGGGTGCTAATGAAAAACTGTTTTTT. This codes for CASSLRAPGANEKLFF.

J is TRBJ1-3 and V is TRBV2, with D perhaps TRBD1 (6 bases). V gave up 7 bases and J gave up 4 bases, with 14 bases separating them. The CDR3 is 14 residues long. The V gene's germline CDR1 is SNHLY and CDR2 FYNNEI. CDR3 sequence reads: CASKTGHSGNTIYF. The CDR3 coding sequence is TGTGCCAGCAAGACGGGACATTCGGGAAACACCATATATTTT. The whole variable domain, filled in from reference TRBV2 and TRBJ1-3, reads EPEVTQTPSHQVTQMGQEVILRCVPISNHLYFYWYRQILGQKVEFLVSFYNNEISEKSEIFDDQFSVERPDGSNFTLKIRSTKLEDSAMYFCASKTGHSGNTIYFGEGSWLTVV.

The V call is TRBV7-2, the J call TRBJ2-7, with a possible D match to TRBD2 (5 bases). V shed 8 bases and J shed 7 bases, with 18 bases lying between them. CDR3 size: 13 residues. The germline V gene has CDR1 SGHTA and CDR2 FQGNSA. The DNA for the CDR3 is TGTGCCAGCGGAACCGTAGGAAGGAGGGAGCAGTACTTC. Its translation: CASGTVGRREQYF.

V gene TRBV19 combines with J gene TRBJ2-1; D possibly corresponds to TRBD1 (6 bases). V shed 7 bases and J shed 10 bases, with 17 bases lying between them. Germline CDR1 LNHDA, CDR2 SQIVND (reference sequence). The CDR3 is made up of 13 amino acids. Written as DNA, the CDR3 is TGTGCCAGTAACTTTCACCAGGGGACCGAGCAGTTCTTC. It encodes CASNFHQGTEQFF.

V and J are TRBV11-2 and TRBJ1-1, with D possibly TRBD1 on 6 matching bases. The germline gives CDR1 SGHAT, CDR2 FQNNGV. The length of the CDR3 is 15 residues. The germline V and J ends were trimmed by 10 bases and 1 base, with 19 bases remaining between them. The CDR3 DNA is TGTGCCAACGGAGGCAGGAGGGGGAGGAACACTGAAGCTTTCTTT. The encoded protein is CANGGRRGRNTEAFF.

In this sample, this clone turned up once. The rearrangement links TRBV7-9 to TRBJ2-6; tentatively, D is TRBD1 or TRBD2 (7 bases each). The length of the CDR3 is 16 residues. Trimming removed 11 bases at V and 0 bases at J, with 17 bases between. The V gene's germline CDR1 is SEHNR and CDR2 FQNEAQ (reference sequence). This CDR3 reads CAGYRGGGSGANVLTF. The DNA of the CDR3 is TGTGCCGGTTACAGGGGAGGGGGCTCTGGGGCCAACGTCCTGACTTTC.

The CDR3 here is CASSFGTGSTYEQYF. As DNA, the CDR3 is TGTGCCAGCAGTTTTGGGACAGGGTCTACCTACGAGCAGTACTTC. V usage is TRBV28 and J usage is TRBJ2-7; 9 bases are shared with TRBD1. The CDR3 is 15 residues long. The J segment lost 2 bases and the V segment lost 3 bases, leaving 5 bases of the junction unmatched. CDR1 and CDR2 from the germline V gene are MDHEN and SYDVKM.

The chain is built from TRBV4-1 and TRBJ2-1; D uncertain. Trimming cost V 1 base and J 2 bases, with 12 bases left between them. The CDR3 consists of 16 residues. CDR1 is MGHRA, CDR2 YSYEKL, per germline. CDR3 loop: CASSQVDLLTYNEQFF. CDR3 in DNA: TGCGCCAGCAGCCAAGTAGACCTCCTCACCTACAATGAGCAGTTCTTC.